This TCR beta chain came from a study of T-cell reconstitution after alpha-beta-depleted transplantation in children. TCRbeta library construction was performed incorporating unique molecular identifiers. TCRdb processed the PCR reads anew with MiXCR; each CDR3 protein has one entry. The profile shows about 350,000 distinct CDR3 sequences, roughly 14% of them singletons. This clonotype was seen a few times. Here the sequenced sample was PBMCs, taken from the stem cell graft. This receptor was obtained from a human donor who donated a stem cell graft to a child with Fanconi anemia.

The DNA for the CDR3 is TGTGCCAGCAGCTTTAATAAGGGCGAGGAGACCCAGTACTTC. Its translation: CASSFNKGEETQYF. The chain links TRBV7-2 to TRBJ2-5; unclear D gene. V lost 3 bases, J lost 5 bases, and 13 bases lay in between. This CDR3 contains 14 residues. CDR1 is SGHTA and CDR2 is FQGNSA in the germline V gene.